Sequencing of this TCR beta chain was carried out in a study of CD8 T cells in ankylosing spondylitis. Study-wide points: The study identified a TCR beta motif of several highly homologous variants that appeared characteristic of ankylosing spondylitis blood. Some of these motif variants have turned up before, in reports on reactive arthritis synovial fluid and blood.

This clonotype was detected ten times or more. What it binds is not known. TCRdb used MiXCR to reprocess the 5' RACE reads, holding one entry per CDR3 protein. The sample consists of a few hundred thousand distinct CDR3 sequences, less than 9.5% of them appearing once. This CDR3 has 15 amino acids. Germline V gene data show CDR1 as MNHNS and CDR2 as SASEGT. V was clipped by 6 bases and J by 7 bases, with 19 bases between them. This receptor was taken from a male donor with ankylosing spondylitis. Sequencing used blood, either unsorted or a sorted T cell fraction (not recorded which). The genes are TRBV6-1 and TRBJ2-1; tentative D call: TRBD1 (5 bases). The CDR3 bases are TGTGCCAGCAGCCCCCCCGGCAGGGCGCGAAATGAGCAGTTCTTC. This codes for CASSPPGRARNEQFF.